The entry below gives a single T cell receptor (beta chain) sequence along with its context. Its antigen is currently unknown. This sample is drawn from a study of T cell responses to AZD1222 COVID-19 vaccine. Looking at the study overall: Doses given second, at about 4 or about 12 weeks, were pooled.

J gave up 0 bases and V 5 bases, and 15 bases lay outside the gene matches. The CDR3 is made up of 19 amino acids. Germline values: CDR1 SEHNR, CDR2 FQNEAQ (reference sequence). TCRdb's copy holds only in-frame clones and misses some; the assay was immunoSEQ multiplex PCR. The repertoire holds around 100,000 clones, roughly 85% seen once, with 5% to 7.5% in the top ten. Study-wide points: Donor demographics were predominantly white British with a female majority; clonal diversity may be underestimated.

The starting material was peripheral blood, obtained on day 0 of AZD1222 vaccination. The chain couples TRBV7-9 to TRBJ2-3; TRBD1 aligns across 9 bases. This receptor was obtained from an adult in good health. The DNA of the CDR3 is TGTGCCAGCAGCCCCTGGGGACAGGGTGGTCCTCCTAGCACAGATACGCAGTATTTT. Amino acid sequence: CASSPWGQGGPPSTDTQYF. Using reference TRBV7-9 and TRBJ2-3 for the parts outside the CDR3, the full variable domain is DTGVSQNPRHKITKRGQNVTFRCDPISEHNRLYWYRQTLGQGPEFLTYFQNEAQLEKSRLLSDRFSAERPKGSFSTLEIQRTEQGDSAMYLCASSPWGQGGPPSTDTQYFGPGTRLTVL.